This T cell receptor beta chain was recovered during a study of beta chain features in type 1 diabetes. V shed 0 bases and J shed 1 base, with 10 bases lying between them. The CDR3 extends over 15 amino acids. CDR1 and CDR2 (germline): SGHRS, YFSETQ. All of the isolated RNA was reverse transcribed, so expressed TCRB transcripts were sequenced. Some clones are missing from TCRdb's copy, which holds only in-frame ones; the method was immunoSEQ multiplex PCR. Of a few hundred thousand clones listed, about 13% are singletons. This clone was observed a few times. Its antigen remains unknown. Whole-study results and caveats: Type 1 diabetes patients showed a moderate but significant shortening of TCRB CDR3s in all four CD4+ subsets.

Sequencing was performed on naive CD4+ T cells from blood. This TCR derives from a man aged 30-40 years with type 1 diabetes. The chain is built from TRBV5-1 and TRBJ1-1; D remains ambiguous. CDR3: CASSLVSGGNTEAFF. The CDR3 nucleotides read TGCGCCAGCAGCTTGGTATCAGGTGGGAACACTGAAGCTTTCTTT.